Detailed here is one T cell receptor (beta chain). Its antigen remains unknown. This sample was taken from a study of cytomegalovirus exposure and HLA in healthy donors. Study conclusions and caveats: It was about 150 TCR beta chains that were listed as cytomegalovirus-associated.

This CDR3 spans 14 amino acids. Germline CDR1 MNHNS, CDR2 SASEGT. J was trimmed by 0 bases and V by 7 bases; bases with no gene match: 5. The PCR used 60 Vbeta and 13 Jbeta primers. Data came from immunoSEQ multiplex PCR; TCRdb stores just in-frame clones and leaves some out. The sample has around 130,000 clones, 77% seen once; the top ten hold less than 6%. The V gene is TRBV6-1, the J gene TRBJ2-7; 8 bases align to TRBD1. Material for sequencing was PBMCs. The sequence derives from a man in his late teens or twenties in good health and CMV-seropositive. For the CDR3, the DNA is TGTGCCAGCATTAGACAGGGGAGCTCCTACGAGCAGTACTTC. It specifies CASIRQGSSYEQYF.